One and the same sample provided the 30 T cell receptor beta chains below, sequenced in a study of shared clonotypes between healthy human individuals. TCRdb's copy holds only in-frame clones and misses some; the assay was immunoSEQ multiplex PCR. The sample has approximately 980,000 clones, more than 75% seen once. The specimen sequenced was memory CD4+ T cells sorted from blood. Described subset: CD45RA-negative fraction. The receptors stem from a man aged 18 to 29 in good health.

V is TRBV5-6 and J is TRBJ1-4; D gene ambiguous. The V gene lost 1 base and the J gene lost 8 bases, with 15 bases spanning the gap. The germline gives CDR1 SGHDT, CDR2 YYEEEE. The CDR3 extends over 15 amino acids. The CDR3 sequence is CASSLSGRKEEKLFF. In nucleotides, the CDR3 is TGTGCCAGCAGCTTGAGTGGGCGGAAAGAGGAAAAACTGTTTTTT.

The chain combines TRBV7-9 with TRBJ2-3; no clear D. The CDR3 covers 15 residues. From germline, CDR1 is SEHNR and CDR2 FQNEAQ (reference sequence). V dropped 0 bases and J dropped 3 bases, with 10 bases sitting between them. This chain's CDR3 is CASSLAGRRTDTQYF. The CDR3 coding sequence is TGTGCCAGCAGCTTAGCGGGAAGGAGAACAGATACGCAGTATTTT.

A note on this clone: The sample holds other DNA sequences that translate to the same CDR3. V is TRBV18 and J is TRBJ2-5, with D perhaps matching TRBD1 (5 bases). The length of the CDR3 is 13 residues. Germline CDR1 reads KGHSH; CDR2 reads LQKENI. The germline V and J ends were trimmed by 2 bases and 5 bases, with 9 bases remaining between them. In DNA form, the CDR3 reads TGTGCCAGCTCACCAGGGGCAGCGGAGACCCAGTACTTC. It is translated as CASSPGAAETQYF.

For the CDR3, the DNA is TGTGCCTGGAGTGTCGGTCTGACAGCGGATCAGCCCCAGCATTTT. Encoded protein: CAWSVGLTADQPQHF. The rearrangement uses TRBV30 and TRBJ1-5; D possibly corresponds to TRBD1 (5 bases). The V end was cut by 0 bases, the J end by 5 bases, with 14 bases between. The CDR3 has 15 residues. Germline V CDR1 and CDR2: GTSNPN, SVGIG (reference sequence).

The chain joins TRBV10-3 to TRBJ2-3; D possibly corresponds to TRBD2 (5 bases). The CDR3 is 15 amino acids. Germline V lookup: CDR1 ENHRY, CDR2 SYGVKD. Trimming took off 2 bases at V and 0 bases at J, with 9 bases between the two ends. The CDR3 reads CAISEVRVSTDTQYF. The CDR3 coding sequence is TGTGCCATCAGTGAGGTGCGGGTAAGCACAGATACGCAGTATTTT.

The chain has TRBV7-2 and TRBJ2-7, with 7 bases matching TRBD1. Germline V gene lookup returns CDR1 SGHTA and CDR2 FQGNSA. The CDR3 has 12 amino acids. V gave up 8 bases and J gave up 7 bases; unmatched junction bases: 8. The chain's CDR3 is CASAAGGWEQYF. As DNA, the CDR3 is TGTGCCAGCGCGGCAGGGGGATGGGAGCAGTACTTC.

The V gene is TRBV5-1, the J gene TRBJ1-2; TRBD1 aligns across 8 bases. Looked up from germline, CDR1 is SGHRS and CDR2 is YFSETQ. This CDR3 comprises 15 residues. The junction had 5 bases not matched to a gene; V was cut back by 0 bases and J by 4 bases. CDR3 amino acids: CASSLDRGILYGYTF. Here the CDR3 DNA reads TGCGCCAGCAGCTTGGACAGGGGGATTCTCTATGGCTACACCTTC. Together with reference TRBV5-1 and TRBJ1-2, the CDR3 gives the full variable domain: KAGVTQTPRYLIKTRGQQVTLSCSPISGHRSVSWYQQTPGQGLQFLFEYFSETQRNKGNFPGRFSGRQFSNSRSEMNVSTLELGDSALYLCASSLDRGILYGYTFGSGTRLTVV.

With regard to this clone: Other DNA sequences in the sample encode the same CDR3. The chain couples TRBV18 to TRBJ1-6; D is unresolved. Germline V gene sequence: CDR1 KGHSH, CDR2 LQKENI. CDR3 size: 14 residues. Trimming took 2 bases from V and 8 from J, leaving 10 bases between them. The CDR3 loop reads CASSPGYLDSPLHF. Here the CDR3 DNA reads TGTGCCAGCTCACCAGGTTATCTGGATTCACCCCTCCACTTT.

The chain is built from TRBV29-1 and TRBJ1-4; D unresolved. Germline assignment: CDR1 SQVTM and CDR2 ANQGSEA. V shed 7 bases and J shed 0 bases, with 12 bases lying between them. The CDR3 runs 14 residues. This CDR3 is CSAKYSATNEKLFF. In DNA form, the CDR3 reads TGCAGCGCCAAGTACAGTGCAACTAATGAAAAACTGTTTTTT. Using reference TRBV29-1 and TRBJ1-4 for the parts outside the CDR3, the full variable domain is SAVISQKPSRDICQRGTSLTIQCQVDSQVTMMFWYRQQPGQSLTLIATANQGSEATYESGFVIDKFPISRPNLTFSTLTVSNMSPEDSSIYLCSAKYSATNEKLFFGSGTQLSVL.

The chain uses TRBV6-1 and TRBJ1-1; TRBD1 might be the D (6 bases). This CDR3 is 16 amino acids long. The germline V gene has CDR1 MNHNS and CDR2 SASEGT. Trimming pared 0 bases from V and 1 base from J, leaving 12 bases between. In nucleotides, the CDR3 is TGTGCCAGCAGTGAAGCGCGTACAGGGCCGAACACTGAAGCTTTCTTT. Amino acids: CASSEARTGPNTEAFF.

This clone was found a few times. V and J are TRBV6-5 and TRBJ1-2, with 9 bases that match TRBD1. V lost 5 bases and J lost 5; bases outside the gene matches: 6. This CDR3 region has 14 residues. Germline values: CDR1 MNHEY, CDR2 SVGAGI. The CDR3 sequence is CASSKDRGVYGYTF. The CDR3 DNA is TGTGCCAGCAGTAAGGACAGGGGTGTGTATGGCTACACCTTC.

The chain couples TRBV6-6 to TRBJ1-1; 7 positions agree with TRBD1. This CDR3 spans 15 amino acids. V was pared by 2 bases and J by 4 bases, with 7 bases of the junction left unmatched. The germline V gene has CDR1 MNHNY and CDR2 SVGAGI (reference sequence). CDR3 nucleotide sequence: TGTGCCAGCAGTTACAGGGGGCAGATGGGCACTGAAGCTTTCTTT. This gives the protein CASSYRGQMGTEAFF.

V and J are TRBV5-4 and TRBJ2-2; maybe TRBD1 (6 bases). The germline V gene has CDR1 SGHNT and CDR2 YYREEE (reference sequence). The CDR3 extends over 14 amino acids. V dropped 6 bases and J dropped 4 bases, with 13 bases sitting between them. CDR3 residues: CASTIEGVTGELFF. The CDR3, as DNA: TGTGCCAGCACCATCGAGGGGGTCACCGGGGAGCTGTTTTTT.

The chain is built from TRBV28 and TRBJ1-3; TRBD1 is a possible D gene (6 bases). V was pared by 2 bases and J by 0 bases, with 11 bases between. The CDR3 has 16 amino acids. The germline gives CDR1 MDHEN, CDR2 SYDVKM. DNA of the CDR3: TGTGCCAGCAGTTTAGGCCCAGGGGACTCTGGAAACACCATATATTTT. This encodes CASSLGPGDSGNTIYF.

This clone has just a few counts. This chain uses TRBV6-1 with TRBJ1-2; a possible D gene is TRBD1 (6 bases). CDR3 size: 15 residues. Germline V lookup: CDR1 MNHNS, CDR2 SASEGT. Between the trimmed V and J ends, which lost 5 bases and 6 bases, there was a span of 19 bases. CDR3 in DNA: TGTGCCAGCAGTACCCCATGGGGGGCTGGGAATGGCTACACCTTC. Its protein is CASSTPWGAGNGYTF.

In its sample, this clone was seen a few times. V usage is TRBV9 and J usage is TRBJ1-3; D unclear. This CDR3 is built from 15 residues. V gave up 2 bases and J gave up 4 bases, with 13 bases separating them. Per germline, CDR1 SGDLS and CDR2 YYNGEE. The CDR3 DNA reads TGTGCCAGCAGCGTCCTCGCGGGTCCGGGAAACACCATATATTTT. Translated: CASSVLAGPGNTIYF. The full variable domain, in which reference TRBV9 and TRBJ1-3 provide the parts outside the CDR3, is DSGVTQTPKHLITATGQRVTLRCSPRSGDLSVYWYQQSLDQGLQFLIQYYNGEERAKGNILERFSAQQFPDLHSELNLSSLELGDSALYFCASSVLAGPGNTIYFGEGSWLTVV.

This chain uses TRBV7-2 with TRBJ2-7; D remains ambiguous. Looked up from germline, CDR1 is SGHTA and CDR2 is FQGNSA. The CDR3 is 15 residues long. The V end lost 5 bases, the J end lost 4 bases, and 18 bases lay between the germline ends. The CDR3 nucleotides read TGTGCCAGCAGCATGACCGACTTAACCAATTACGAGCAGTACTTC. Its protein is CASSMTDLTNYEQYF.

Notes on this clone: One end of the junction fails to match germline, which may point to a read error. The genes are TRBV2 and TRBJ2-7; 12 nucleotides agree with TRBD1. CDR1 and CDR2 from the germline V gene are SNHLY and FYNNEI. This CDR3 contains 11 residues. The CDR3 spells CASMRDRGLHF. CDR3 sequence (DNA): TGTGCCAGCATGCGGGACAGGGGGCTTCACTTC.

This clone appeared a single time. This CDR3 reads CASSQDRVSDEQFF. CDR3 bases: TGCGCCAGCAGCCAAGATAGGGTATCGGATGAGCAGTTCTTC. The chain recombines TRBV4-3 with TRBJ2-1; D remains unclear. CDR1 is LGHNA and CDR2 is YSLEER in the germline V gene. The CDR3 runs to 14 residues. V was clipped by 0 bases and J by 8 bases, with 11 bases between them.

This chain uses TRBV19 with TRBJ1-2; D remains unclear. Germline V gene lookup returns CDR1 LNHDA and CDR2 SQIVND (reference sequence). The V end was cut by 6 bases, the J end by 4 bases, with 15 bases between. This CDR3 has 14 residues. The CDR3 nucleotides read TGTGCCAGTAGCCCTAGTTTGGCCGGCTATGGCTACACCTTC. This gives the protein CASSPSLAGYGYTF.

CDR3 DNA: TGTGCCAGCAGCTTAGTCTTAGGGGGTCAAGAGACCCAGTACTTC. As protein: CASSLVLGGQETQYF. The V and J genes are TRBV11-2 and TRBJ2-5, with a possible D match to TRBD1 (6 bases). There are 15 residues in the CDR3. V shed 1 base and J shed 2 bases, with 11 bases lying between them. Germline V gene data show CDR1 as SGHAT and CDR2 as FQNNGV.

This sequence joins TRBV4-1 and TRBJ2-6, with D uncertain. This CDR3 spans 16 amino acids. V shed 0 bases and J shed 2 bases, with 8 bases lying between them. Germline V CDR1 and CDR2: MGHRA, YSYEKL. The CDR3 spells CASSQEARPGANVLTF. CDR3 DNA sequence: TGCGCCAGCAGCCAAGAAGCCAGGCCTGGGGCCAACGTCCTGACTTTC.

The CDR3 sequence is CASSLGQGYYGYTF. The CDR3 nucleotides are TGTGCCAGCAGCTTAGGGCAGGGCTACTATGGCTACACCTTC. The V call is TRBV11-2, the J call TRBJ1-2; a weak D match, TRBD1 (5 bases). Trimming removed 1 base at V and 3 bases at J, with 9 bases between. The CDR3 runs to 14 residues. In germline, CDR1 is SGHAT, CDR2 FQNNGV.

This chain uses TRBV5-1 with TRBJ2-3, with 7 bases identical to TRBD1. The CDR3 loop spans 16 amino acids. Germline loops: CDR1 SGHRS, CDR2 YFSETQ. With V trimmed by 3 bases and J by 0 bases, 7 bases remained unmatched. This chain's CDR3 is CASSWRTGSSTDTQYF. The CDR3 DNA follows: TGCGCCAGCAGCTGGAGGACAGGTTCTAGCACAGATACGCAGTATTTT.

The V call is TRBV5-1, the J call TRBJ2-2; perhaps TRBD1 as D (6 bases). The germline V and J ends were trimmed by 4 bases and 4 bases, with 11 bases remaining between them. From germline, CDR1 is SGHRS and CDR2 YFSETQ. The CDR3 sequence is 14 residues long. The CDR3 sequence: CASSRTVTTGELFF. The CDR3 DNA follows: TGCGCCAGCAGCAGGACAGTTACCACCGGGGAGCTGTTTTTT.

In regard to this clone: This sample includes further DNA sequences coding for the same CDR3. The chain uses TRBV4-1 and TRBJ2-7, with 7 nucleotides matching TRBD2. The CDR3 extends over 15 amino acids. Germline V gene lookup returns CDR1 MGHRA and CDR2 YSYEKL. V was clipped by 1 base and J by 3 bases; unmatched bases: 6. In DNA form, the CDR3 reads TGCGCCAGCAGCCAAGGTACGGGGGGTCTCTACGAGCAGTACTTC. Residues: CASSQGTGGLYEQYF.

The chain has TRBV29-1 and TRBJ2-1, with D possibly being TRBD2 (5 bases). Trimming left V 5 bases short and J 4 bases short, with 18 bases between. Germline CDR1 is SQVTM and CDR2 is ANQGSEA. This CDR3 contains 15 residues. Here the CDR3 DNA reads TGCAGCGTTATTTCCTGGCGGGTGCAGTACAATGAGCAGTTCTTC. It specifies CSVISWRVQYNEQFF.

This clone has more than one count but fewer than ten. At the DNA level, this CDR3 is encoded by other sequences in the same sample as well. The chain has TRBV29-1 and TRBJ1-2; 7 bases are shared with TRBD1. The CDR3 sequence is 11 residues long. V lost 6 bases, J lost 6 bases, and 4 bases stayed unmatched. Germline lookup yields CDR1 SQVTM and CDR2 ANQGSEA. The CDR3 region is CSVGGANGYTF. CDR3 sequence (DNA): TGCAGCGTAGGGGGCGCAAATGGCTACACCTTC.

This chain joins TRBV5-6 and TRBJ1-2; 7 nucleotides align to TRBD1. This CDR3 has 14 residues. Per the germline V gene, CDR1 is SGHDT and CDR2 is YYEEEE. The CDR3 protein is CAGRERGQNYGYTF. The CDR3 DNA is TGTGCTGGACGAGAGAGGGGGCAGAACTATGGCTACACCTTC. Together with reference TRBV5-6 and TRBJ1-2, the CDR3 gives the full variable domain: DAGVTQSPTHLIKTRGQQVTLRCSPKSGHDTVSWYQQALGQGPQFIFQYYEEEERQRGNFPDRFSGHQFPNYSSELNVNALLLGDSALYLCAGRERGQNYGYTFGSGTRLTVV.

With respect to this clone: Other DNA sequences in this sample translate to the same CDR3. The CDR3 protein is CASSPDRDQPQHF. CDR3 nucleotides: TGTGCCAGCTCCCCCGACAGGGATCAGCCCCAGCATTTT. The chain joins TRBV18 to TRBJ1-5, with 7 bases aligning to TRBD1. Losses at the gene ends were 6 bases for V and 5 bases for J; bases not matched to a gene: 4. Germline V gene lookup returns CDR1 KGHSH and CDR2 LQKENI. The length of the CDR3 is 13 residues.